The clone carrying this T cell receptor beta chain was recorded many times. Between about 19,000 and 1,100,000 sorted cells, with 10%, 30% or 50% RNA, yielded naive CD8 libraries. TCRdb re-called the PCR reads with MiXCR, one entry per CDR3 protein. The top ten hold approximately 0.8% of the sample, which has hundreds of thousands of distinct CDR3 sequences, 20% to 25% seen once. These data belong to a study of molecular identifiers for immune sequencing clone quantification. This CDR3 has 14 residues. Trimming cost V 7 bases and J 5 bases, with 17 bases left between them. CDR1 and CDR2 from the germline V gene are MNHNY and SVGAGI (reference sequence).

The sequenced sample consisted of naive CD8+ T cells from blood, with Jurkat cell RNA spiked in. Subset denoted: FACS-sorted CD8+CD4-CCR7+CD45RA+ naive T cells. This clonotype was sampled from a human donor in good health. Some libraries in this study had Jurkat cell RNA spiked in. This chain links TRBV6-6 with TRBJ1-1; D is perhaps TRBD1 (6 bases). The CDR3 nucleotides read TGTGCCAGCACCGAACCGGGACAATCAACTGAAGCTTTCTTT. Protein product: CASTEPGQSTEAFF.